This T cell receptor beta chain originates from a study of blood T cell repertoires in COVID-19. Across the study: Researchers got acute and convalescent COVID-19 samples from the United States, Italy and Spain. PBMCs, B-cell-depleted T cells, or T cells were the source of the cDNA or gDNA that made up the material.

Per the authors' pipeline: It was from reference gene primer amplification that nucleated cell counts were estimated. Measured with immunoSEQ multiplex PCR; TCRdb has only the in-frame clones, and not every one. D and trimming come from the DNA, and the V and J calls and clone size come from that table. Of around 200,000 clones listed, approximately 81% are singletons. J gave up 7 bases and V 5 bases, and 4 bases lay outside the gene matches. The CDR3 consists of 12 residues. The chain couples TRBV12-3 or TRBV12-4 to TRBJ1-1; 7 nucleotides align to TRBD1. The sample comprised peripheral blood. The receptor was isolated from a woman older than 75 with acute or convalescent COVID-19. CDR3 nucleotide sequence: TGTGCCAGCAGTACAGGGGATTTTGAAGCTTTCTTT. Its protein product is CASSTGDFEAFF.